The rows below give T cell receptor beta chains drawn from one sample of a study of blood T cells in healthy people across ages. TCRdb analysed the 5' RACE reads with MiXCR anew, one entry per CDR3 protein. The repertoire consists of approximately 1.5 million distinct CDR3 sequences, with 30% to 35% occurring once and the leading ten covering roughly 10%. The sample comprised blood. These receptors were collected from a woman in her twenties or thirties in good health. Both conserved end residues are trimmed from each CDR3. D genes are given only for firm matches. Where a row states a size, it is once, few, many or the class of an expanded clone; other rows omit it.

clone_size	j_call	v_call	d_call	cdr3_aa
.	.	TRBV11-3	.	ASSLDLGAVYEQY
medium-sized	TRBJ2-1	TRBV20-1	TRBD2	SARDLGGVLQF
.	TRBJ2-5	TRBV28	TRBD1	ASSLTGKEETQY
few	TRBJ1-2	TRBV3-1	.	ASSQVLARQGGYT
many	TRBJ2-7	TRBV7-2	.	ASSLTLGGYEQY
.	TRBJ2-3	TRBV7-9	.	ASSLAPLVTDTQY
.	TRBJ1-1	TRBV9	.	ASSVEAANTEAF
.	TRBJ2-7	TRBV4-1	TRBD2	ASSRLAGAPYEQY
.	TRBJ2-4	TRBV6-1	TRBD2	ASSPPPTSGKAKNIQY
few	TRBJ1-2	TRBV6-2/TRBV6-3	.	ASSYRGSHYGYT
few	TRBJ1-5	TRBV6-6	.	ASSYSILPRENQPQH
.	TRBJ1-2	TRBV10-3	TRBD1	AVSEERGLGGYT
many	TRBJ2-1	TRBV29-1	TRBD1	STNRDSYNEQF
few	TRBJ2-3	TRBV27	.	ASSWRGPDTQY